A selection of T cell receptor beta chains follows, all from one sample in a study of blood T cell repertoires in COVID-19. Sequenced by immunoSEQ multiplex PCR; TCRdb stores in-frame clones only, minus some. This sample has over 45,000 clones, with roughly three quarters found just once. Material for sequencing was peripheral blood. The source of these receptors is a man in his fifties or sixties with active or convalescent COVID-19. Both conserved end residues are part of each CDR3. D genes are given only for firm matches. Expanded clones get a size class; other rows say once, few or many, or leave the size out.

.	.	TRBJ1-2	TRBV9	TGTGCCAGCAGCGTTGAGAATAACTATGGCTACACCTTC	CASSVENNYGYTF
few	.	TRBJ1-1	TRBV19	TGTGCCACCCATGGGGGGGCGGGGGGGGCAGCTTTCTTT	CATHGGAGGAAFF
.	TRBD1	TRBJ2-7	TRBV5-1	TGCGCCAGCAGCACCGGGACAGGGCGCTACGAGCAGTACTTC	CASSTGTGRYEQYF
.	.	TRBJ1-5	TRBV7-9	TGTGCCAGCAGCTTAGAAGCCATGTGGCCCCAGCATTTT	CASSLEAMWPQHF
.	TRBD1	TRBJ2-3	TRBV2	TGTGCCAGCGGACAGGAATTTTCAGATACGCAGTATTTT	CASGQEFSDTQYF
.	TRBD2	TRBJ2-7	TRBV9	TGTGCCAGCAGCGCCGGACTAGCGGGAGCATTAGAGCAGTACTTC	CASSAGLAGALEQYF
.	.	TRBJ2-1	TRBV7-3	TGTGCCAGCAGCCCCGGGCCTAGCAGATACAATGAGCAGTTCTTC	CASSPGPSRYNEQFF
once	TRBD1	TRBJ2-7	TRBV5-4	TGTGCCAGCAGCTTAAAAGGGACAGGGTTTGGCGAGCAGTACTTC	CASSLKGTGFGEQYF
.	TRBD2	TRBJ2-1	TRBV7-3	TGTGCCAGCCGAAGTAGCGGGGGGGCGATGTATGAGCAGTTCTTC	CASRSSGGAMYEQFF
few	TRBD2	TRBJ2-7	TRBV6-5	TGTGCCAGCAGCTTGACTAGCGGGAGCTCCTACGAGCAGTACTTC	CASSLTSGSSYEQYF
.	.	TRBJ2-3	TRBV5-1	TGCGCCAGCAGCGCTGCAGGGGTTTCAGATACGCAGTATTTT	CASSAAGVSDTQYF
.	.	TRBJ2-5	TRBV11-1	TGTGCCAGCTCCGGGTGGGGCCTCCAGGAGACCCAGTACTTC	CASSGWGLQETQYF
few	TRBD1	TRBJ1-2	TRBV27	TGTGCCAGCAGGCAGGGGGAAAACTATGGCTACACCTTC	CASRQGENYGYTF
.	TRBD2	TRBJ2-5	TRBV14	TGTGCCAGCAGCCGCCCAGGGAGGGGCGGGGAGACCCAGTACTTC	CASSRPGRGGETQYF
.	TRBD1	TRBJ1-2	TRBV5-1	TGCGCCAGCAGCTTGGCCGGGGGACAGGGTGGTGGTGGCTACACCTTC	CASSLAGGQGGGGYTF
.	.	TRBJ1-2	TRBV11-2	TGTGCCAGCAGCCCCGGTATAGGGGATGGCTACACCTTC	CASSPGIGDGYTF
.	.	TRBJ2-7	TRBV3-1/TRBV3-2	TGTGCCAGCAGCCACAGGGCCCCCTACGAGCAGTACTTC	CASSHRAPYEQYF
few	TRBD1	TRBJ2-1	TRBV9	TGTGCCAGCAGCGTAGTGGGACAGGGACAAAATGAGCAGTTCTTC	CASSVVGQGQNEQFF
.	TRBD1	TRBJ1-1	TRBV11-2	TGTGCCAGCAGCACAACAGGGGGCCTTGGAAAAGCTTTCTTT	CASSTTGGLGKAFF
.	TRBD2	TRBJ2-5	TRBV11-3	TGTGCCAGCAGCAAAACTAGCGGGCAAGAGACCCAGTACTTC	CASSKTSGQETQYF
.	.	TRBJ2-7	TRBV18	TGTGCCAGCTCACCGTATGACGAGCAGTACTTC	CASSPYDEQYF
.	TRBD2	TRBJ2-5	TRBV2	TGTGCCAGCAAGGCGGGAGGTGAAGAGACCCAGTACTTC	CASKAGGEETQYF
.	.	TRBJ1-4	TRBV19	TGTGCCAGCCGCGGGGTCGTAAAACTGTTTTTT	CASRGVVKLFF
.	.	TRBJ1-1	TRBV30	TGTGCCTGTGAGCGGAACACTGAAGCTTTCTTT	CACERNTEAFF
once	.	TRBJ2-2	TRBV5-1	TGCGCCAGCAGCTTGGACGGACAGCCGAACACCGGGGAGCTGTTTTTT	CASSLDGQPNTGELFF
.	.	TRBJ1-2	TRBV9	TGTGCCAGCAGCGAGGGTAGGTCGAGGGTTGGCTACACCTTC	CASSEGRSRVGYTF
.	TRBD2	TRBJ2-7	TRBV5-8	TGTGCCAGCAGCGCGTACCCCAGCGGGAGGCTTTCCTACGAGCAGTACTTC	CASSAYPSGRLSYEQYF
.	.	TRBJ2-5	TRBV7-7	TGTGCTAGCAGCTTAAGAGGAGAAGAGACCCAGTACTTC	CASSLRGEETQYF
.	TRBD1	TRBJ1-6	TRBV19	TGTGCCAGTAGTATTGGGACAGCCTCAAGGCCCCTCCACTTT	CASSIGTASRPLHF
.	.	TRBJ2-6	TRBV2	TGTGCCAGCAACGTGGGCGGGACTTTAGGGGCCAACGTCCTGACTTTC	CASNVGGTLGANVLTF
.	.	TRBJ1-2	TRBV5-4	TGTGCCAGCAGCTTACCAAAAGGAGAATATGGCTACACCTTC	CASSLPKGEYGYTF
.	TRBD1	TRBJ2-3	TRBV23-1	TGCGCCAGCAGTCACTCCATATGCCGGGACAGGGGTACAGATACGCAGTATTTT	CASSHSICRDRGTDTQYF
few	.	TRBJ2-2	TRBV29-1	TGCAGCGTTGGAACCCCCCACGGCGGGGAGCTGTTTTTT	CSVGTPHGGELFF